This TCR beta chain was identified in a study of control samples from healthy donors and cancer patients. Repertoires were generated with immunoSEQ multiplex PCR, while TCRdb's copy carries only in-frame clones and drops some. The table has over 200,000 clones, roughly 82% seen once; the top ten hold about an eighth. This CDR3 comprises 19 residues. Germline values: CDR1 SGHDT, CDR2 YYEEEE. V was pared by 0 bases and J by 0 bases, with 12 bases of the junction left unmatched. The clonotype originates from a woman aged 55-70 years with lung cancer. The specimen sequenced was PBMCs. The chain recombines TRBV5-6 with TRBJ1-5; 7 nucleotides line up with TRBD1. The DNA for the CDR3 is TGTGCCAGCAGCTTGGGGACCAGACAGGGCCGATTTAGCAATCAGCCCCAGCATTTT. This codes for CASSLGTRQGRFSNQPQHF.